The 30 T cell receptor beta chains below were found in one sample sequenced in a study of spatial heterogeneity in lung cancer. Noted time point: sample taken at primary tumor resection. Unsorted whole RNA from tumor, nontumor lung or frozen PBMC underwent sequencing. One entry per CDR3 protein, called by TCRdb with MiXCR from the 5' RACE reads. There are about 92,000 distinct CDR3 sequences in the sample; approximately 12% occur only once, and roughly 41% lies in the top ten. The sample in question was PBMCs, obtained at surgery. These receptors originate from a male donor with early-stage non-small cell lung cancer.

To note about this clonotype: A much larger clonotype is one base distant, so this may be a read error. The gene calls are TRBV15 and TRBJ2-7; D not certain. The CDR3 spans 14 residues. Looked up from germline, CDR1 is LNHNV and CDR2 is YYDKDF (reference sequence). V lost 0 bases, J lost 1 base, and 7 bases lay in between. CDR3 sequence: CATSRDLKSYEQYF. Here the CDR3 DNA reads TGTGCCACCAGCAGAGATCTGAAATCCTACGAGCAGTACTTC.

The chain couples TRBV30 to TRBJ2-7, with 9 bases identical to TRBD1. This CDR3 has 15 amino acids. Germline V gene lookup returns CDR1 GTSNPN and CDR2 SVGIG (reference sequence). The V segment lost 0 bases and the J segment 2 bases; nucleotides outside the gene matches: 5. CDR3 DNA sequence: TGTGCCTGGAGTGTAGGGGGGACAGGGCCCTACGAGCAGTACTTC. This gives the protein CAWSVGGTGPYEQYF.

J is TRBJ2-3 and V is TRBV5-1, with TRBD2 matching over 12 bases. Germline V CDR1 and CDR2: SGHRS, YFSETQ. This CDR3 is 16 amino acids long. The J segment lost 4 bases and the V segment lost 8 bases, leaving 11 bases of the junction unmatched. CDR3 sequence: CARLTSGGLASDTQYF. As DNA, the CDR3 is TGCGCCAGACTGACTAGCGGGGGCCTCGCGTCAGATACGCAGTATTTT.

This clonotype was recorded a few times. For the CDR3, the DNA is TGCGCCAGCAGCTTGCGCGCCTCCACAGATACGCAGTATTTT. It encodes CASSLRASTDTQYF. The chain carries TRBV5-1 and TRBJ2-3; no clear D. Looked up from germline, CDR1 is SGHRS and CDR2 is YFSETQ. This CDR3 has 14 amino acids. Between the trimmed V and J ends, which lost 1 base and 2 bases, there was a span of 8 bases.

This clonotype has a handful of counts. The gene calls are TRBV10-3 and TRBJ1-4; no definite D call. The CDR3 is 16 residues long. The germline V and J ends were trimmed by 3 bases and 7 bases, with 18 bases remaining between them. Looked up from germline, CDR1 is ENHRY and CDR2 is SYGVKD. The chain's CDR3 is CAISEGFGLGVEKLFF. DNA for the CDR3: TGTGCCATCAGTGAAGGGTTCGGGTTGGGCGTTGAAAAACTGTTTTTT.

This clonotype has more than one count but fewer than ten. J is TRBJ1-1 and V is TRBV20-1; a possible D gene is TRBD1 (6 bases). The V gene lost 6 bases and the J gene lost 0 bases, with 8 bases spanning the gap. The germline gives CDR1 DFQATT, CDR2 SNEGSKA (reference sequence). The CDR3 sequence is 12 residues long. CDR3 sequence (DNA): TGCAGTGCCAGACAGGTGAACACTGAAGCTTTCTTT. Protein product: CSARQVNTEAFF.

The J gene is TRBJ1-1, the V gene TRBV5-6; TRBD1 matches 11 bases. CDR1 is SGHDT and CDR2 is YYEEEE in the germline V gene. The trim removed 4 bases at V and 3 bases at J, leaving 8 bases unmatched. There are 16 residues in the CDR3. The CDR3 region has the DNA TGTGCCAGCAGCCCCGGACAGGGGGCCGTATACACTGAAGCTTTCTTT. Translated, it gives CASSPGQGAVYTEAFF.

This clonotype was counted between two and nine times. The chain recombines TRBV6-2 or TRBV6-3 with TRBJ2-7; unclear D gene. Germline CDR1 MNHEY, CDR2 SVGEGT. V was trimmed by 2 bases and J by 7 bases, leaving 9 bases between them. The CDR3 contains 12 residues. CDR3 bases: TGTGCCAGCAGTTACGGGCTCCGAGAGCAGTACTTC. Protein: CASSYGLREQYF.

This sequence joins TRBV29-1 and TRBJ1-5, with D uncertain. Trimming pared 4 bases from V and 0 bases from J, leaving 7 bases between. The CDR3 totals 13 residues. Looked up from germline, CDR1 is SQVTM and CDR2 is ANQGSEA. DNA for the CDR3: TGCAGCGTTGCCCGGAATAGCAATCAGCCCCAGCATTTT. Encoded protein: CSVARNSNQPQHF.

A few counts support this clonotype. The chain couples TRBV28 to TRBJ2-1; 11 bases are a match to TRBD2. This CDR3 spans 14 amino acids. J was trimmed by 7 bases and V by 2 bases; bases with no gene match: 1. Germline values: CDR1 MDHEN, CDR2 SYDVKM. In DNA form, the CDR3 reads TGTGCCAGCAGTTTACCTAGCGGGAGGAATGAGCAGTTCTTC. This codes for CASSLPSGRNEQFF. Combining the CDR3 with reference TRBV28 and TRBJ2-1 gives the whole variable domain DVKVTQSSRYLVKRTGEKVFLECVQDMDHENMFWYRQDPGLGLRLIYFSYDVKMKEKGDIPEGYSVSREKKERFSLILESASTNQTSMYLCASSLPSGRNEQFFGPGTRLTVL.

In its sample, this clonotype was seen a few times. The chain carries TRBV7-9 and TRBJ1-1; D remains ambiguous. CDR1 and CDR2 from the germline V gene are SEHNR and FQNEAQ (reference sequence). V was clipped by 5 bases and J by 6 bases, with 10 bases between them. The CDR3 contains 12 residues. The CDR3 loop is CASSIQLAEAFF. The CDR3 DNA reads TGTGCCAGCAGCATACAGTTAGCTGAAGCTTTCTTT.

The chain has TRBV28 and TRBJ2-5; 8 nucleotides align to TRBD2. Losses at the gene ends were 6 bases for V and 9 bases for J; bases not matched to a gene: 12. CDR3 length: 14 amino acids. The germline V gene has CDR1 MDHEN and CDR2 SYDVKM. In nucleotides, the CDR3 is TGTGCCAGCAGCCCGACTAGCGCGGTGGTGGCCCAGTACTTC. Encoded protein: CASSPTSAVVAQYF.

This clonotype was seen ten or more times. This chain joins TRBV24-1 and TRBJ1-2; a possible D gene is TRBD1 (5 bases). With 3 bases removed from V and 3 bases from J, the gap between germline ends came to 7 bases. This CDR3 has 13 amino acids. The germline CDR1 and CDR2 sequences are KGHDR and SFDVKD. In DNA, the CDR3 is TGTGCCACCAGTGATGGGACCTACTATGGCTACACCTTC. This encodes CATSDGTYYGYTF.

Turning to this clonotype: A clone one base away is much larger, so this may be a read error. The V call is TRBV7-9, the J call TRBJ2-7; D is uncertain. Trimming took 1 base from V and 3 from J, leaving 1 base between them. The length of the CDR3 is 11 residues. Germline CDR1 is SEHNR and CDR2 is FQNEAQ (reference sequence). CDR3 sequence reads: CASSLVYEQYF. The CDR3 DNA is TGTGCCAGCAGCTTAGTCTACGAGCAGTACTTC. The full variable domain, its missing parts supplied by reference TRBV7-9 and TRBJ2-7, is DTGVSQNPRHKITKRGQNVTFRCDPISEHNRLYWYRQTLGQGPEFLTYFQNEAQLEKSRLLSDRFSAERPKGSFSTLEIQRTEQGDSAMYLCASSLVYEQYFGPGTRLTVT.

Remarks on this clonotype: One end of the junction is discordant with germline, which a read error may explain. This CDR3 is CASRTLDSRDTQYF. The DNA of the CDR3 is TGTGCCAGCAGAACTCTCGACAGCAGAGATACGCAGTATTTT. The chain links TRBV25-1 to TRBJ2-3; D possibly corresponds to TRBD1 (5 bases). Germline CDR1 MGHDK, CDR2 SYGVNS. The CDR3 is made up of 14 amino acids.

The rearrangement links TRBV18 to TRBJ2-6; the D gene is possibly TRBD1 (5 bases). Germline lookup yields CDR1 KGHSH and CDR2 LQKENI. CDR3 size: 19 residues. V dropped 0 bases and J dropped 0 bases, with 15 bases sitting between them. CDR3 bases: TGTGCCAGCTCACCACCCACAGGACGTTTCTACTCTGGGGCCAACGTCCTGACTTTC. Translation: CASSPPTGRFYSGANVLTF. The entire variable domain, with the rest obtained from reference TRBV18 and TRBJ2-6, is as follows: NAGVMQNPRHLVRRRGQEARLRCSPMKGHSHVYWYRQLPEEGLKFMVYLQKENIIDESGMPKERFSAEFPKEGPSILRIQQVVRGDSAAYFCASSPPTGRFYSGANVLTFGAGSRLTVL.

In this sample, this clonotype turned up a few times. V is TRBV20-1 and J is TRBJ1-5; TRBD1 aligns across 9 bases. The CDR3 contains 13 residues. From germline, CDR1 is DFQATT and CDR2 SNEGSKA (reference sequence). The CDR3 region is CAVLDRGYQPQHF. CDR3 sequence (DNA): TGCGCTGTATTGGACAGGGGTTATCAGCCCCAGCATTTT.

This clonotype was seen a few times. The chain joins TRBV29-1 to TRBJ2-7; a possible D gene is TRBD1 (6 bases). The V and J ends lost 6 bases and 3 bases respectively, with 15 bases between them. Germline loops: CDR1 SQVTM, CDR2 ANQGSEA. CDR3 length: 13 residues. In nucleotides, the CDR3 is TGCAGCGTGACTTCCGACAGGTACTACGAGCAGTACTTC. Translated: CSVTSDRYYEQYF.

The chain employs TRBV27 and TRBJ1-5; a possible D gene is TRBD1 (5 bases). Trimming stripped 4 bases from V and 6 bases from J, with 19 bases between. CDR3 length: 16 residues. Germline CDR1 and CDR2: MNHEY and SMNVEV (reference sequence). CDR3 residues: CASSSLRGRAGQPQHF. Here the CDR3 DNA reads TGTGCCAGCAGTTCTTTAAGGGGCAGGGCTGGTCAGCCCCAGCATTTT.

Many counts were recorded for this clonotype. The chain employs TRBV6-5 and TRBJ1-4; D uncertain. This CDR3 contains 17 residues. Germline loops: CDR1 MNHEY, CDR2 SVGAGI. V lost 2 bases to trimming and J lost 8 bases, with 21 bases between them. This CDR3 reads CASSYRVRSPTDEKLFF. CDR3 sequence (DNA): TGTGCCAGCAGTTACAGAGTCAGATCCCCTACGGACGAAAAACTGTTTTTT.

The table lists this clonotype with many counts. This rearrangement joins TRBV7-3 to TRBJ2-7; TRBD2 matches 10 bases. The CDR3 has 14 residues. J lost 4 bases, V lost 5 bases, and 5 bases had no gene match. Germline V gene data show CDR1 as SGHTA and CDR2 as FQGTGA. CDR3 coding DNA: TGTGCCAGCAGCCCTCTAGCGGGGGCTTACGAGCAGTACTTC. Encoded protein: CASSPLAGAYEQYF.

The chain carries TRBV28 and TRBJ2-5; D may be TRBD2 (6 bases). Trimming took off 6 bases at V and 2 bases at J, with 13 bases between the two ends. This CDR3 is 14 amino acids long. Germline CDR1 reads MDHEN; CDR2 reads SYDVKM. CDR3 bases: TGTGCCAGCAGAGCGGGCCGGGGGCAAGAGACCCAGTACTTC. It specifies CASRAGRGQETQYF.

The CDR3 coding sequence is TGCAGTGCGGTTCAGGGGTTTCCGAATCAGCCCCAGCATTTT. Its translation: CSAVQGFPNQPQHF. The rearrangement links TRBV20-1 to TRBJ1-5; D possibly corresponds to TRBD1 (6 bases). The CDR3 has 14 amino acids. Germline V gene sequence: CDR1 DFQATT, CDR2 SNEGSKA (reference sequence). The V end lost 6 bases, the J end lost 4 bases, and 16 bases lay between the germline ends.

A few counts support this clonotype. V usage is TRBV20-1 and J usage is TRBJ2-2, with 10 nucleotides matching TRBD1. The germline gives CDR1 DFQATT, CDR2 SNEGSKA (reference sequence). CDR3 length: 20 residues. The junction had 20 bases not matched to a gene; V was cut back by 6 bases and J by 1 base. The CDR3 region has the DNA TGCAGTGCACTGACAGGGGGCCAAGGGACGGGAAGGAAGAACACCGGGGAGCTGTTTTTT. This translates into CSALTGGQGTGRKNTGELFF.

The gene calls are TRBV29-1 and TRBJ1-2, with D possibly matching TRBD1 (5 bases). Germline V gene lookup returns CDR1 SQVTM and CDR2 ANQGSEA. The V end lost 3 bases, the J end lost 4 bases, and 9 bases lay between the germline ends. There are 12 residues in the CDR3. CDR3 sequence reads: CSVEDKTYGYTF. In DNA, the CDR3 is TGCAGCGTTGAGGACAAAACCTATGGCTACACCTTC.

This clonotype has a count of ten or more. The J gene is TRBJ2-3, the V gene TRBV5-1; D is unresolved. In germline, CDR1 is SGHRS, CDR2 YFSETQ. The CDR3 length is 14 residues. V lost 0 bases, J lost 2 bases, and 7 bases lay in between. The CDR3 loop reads CASSLVDVTDTQYF. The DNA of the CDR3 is TGCGCCAGCAGCTTGGTGGACGTCACAGATACGCAGTATTTT.

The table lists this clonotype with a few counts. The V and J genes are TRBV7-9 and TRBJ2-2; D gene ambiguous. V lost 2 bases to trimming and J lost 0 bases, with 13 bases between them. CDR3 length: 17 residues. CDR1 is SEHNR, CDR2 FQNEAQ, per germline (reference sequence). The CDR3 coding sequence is TGTGCCAGCAGCTTACCACCGGACGGACCGAACACCGGGGAGCTGTTTTTT. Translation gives CASSLPPDGPNTGELFF.

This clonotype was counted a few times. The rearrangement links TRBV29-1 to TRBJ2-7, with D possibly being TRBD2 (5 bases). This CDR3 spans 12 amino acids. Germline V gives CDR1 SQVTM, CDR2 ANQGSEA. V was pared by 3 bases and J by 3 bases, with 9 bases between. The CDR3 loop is CSVDEGSYEQYF. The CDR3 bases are TGCAGCGTTGACGAGGGAAGCTACGAGCAGTACTTC.

The CDR3 sequence is CASGGLAGGDTQYF. CDR3 DNA: TGTGCCAGCGGGGGACTAGCGGGAGGAGATACGCAGTATTTT. This chain links TRBV12-3 or TRBV12-4 with TRBJ2-3, with TRBD2 identical over 15 bases. J was trimmed by 5 bases and V by 8 bases; bases with no gene match: 2. This CDR3 comprises 14 residues.

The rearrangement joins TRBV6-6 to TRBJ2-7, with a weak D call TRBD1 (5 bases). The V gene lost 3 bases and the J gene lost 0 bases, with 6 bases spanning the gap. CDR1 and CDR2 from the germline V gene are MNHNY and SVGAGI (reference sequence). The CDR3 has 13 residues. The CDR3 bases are TGTGCCAGCAGTTATGACAGCTCCTACGAGCAGTACTTC. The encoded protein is CASSYDSSYEQYF.